Below are 27 T cell receptor beta chains sequenced from a single sample in a study of T cells in narcolepsy. Assay: immunoSEQ multiplex PCR; the TCRdb copy retains only in-frame clones and omits some. The sample includes 25,000 to 35,000 clones, roughly four fifths of them seen just once. What was sequenced was memory (CD45RA-) CD4+ T cells from blood. All receptors derive from a human donor in good health.

This chain links TRBV18 with TRBJ2-2; D unclear. V was trimmed by 3 bases and J by 3 bases, leaving 14 bases between them. The CDR3 totals 16 residues. CDR1 is KGHSH, CDR2 LQKENI, per germline. CDR3 DNA sequence: TGTGCCAGCTCACCCCTCAAGGGTAGGGACACCGGGGAGCTGTTTTTT. Residues: CASSPLKGRDTGELFF.

Turning to this clone: Other DNA sequences in this sample translate to the same CDR3. Here the CDR3 reads CASSLVAGLNTEAFF. The DNA for the CDR3 is TGCGCCAGCAGCTTGGTAGCAGGATTGAACACTGAAGCTTTCTTT. The V gene is TRBV5-1, the J gene TRBJ1-1; D gene ambiguous. Trimming took 0 bases from V and 0 from J, leaving 9 bases between them. The length of the CDR3 is 15 residues. Germline CDR1 SGHRS, CDR2 YFSETQ.

The chain joins TRBV10-1 to TRBJ1-6; the D is unclear. CDR3 size: 13 residues. CDR1 and CDR2 (germline): WNHNN, SYGVQD (reference sequence). Trimming took off 5 bases at V and 5 bases at J, with 7 bases between the two ends. CDR3 bases: TGCGCCAGCAGTCAGACGGATAATTCACCCCTCCACTTT. Protein: CASSQTDNSPLHF.

The V gene is TRBV27, the J gene TRBJ2-5; D not certain. Trimming left V 2 bases short and J 5 bases short, with 18 bases between. This CDR3 region has 16 residues. The germline V gene encodes CDR1 MNHEY and CDR2 SMNVEV (reference sequence). This CDR3 is CASSLVPPGGGETQYF. The CDR3 nucleotides read TGTGCCAGCAGTTTAGTGCCACCAGGTGGTGGGGAGACCCAGTACTTC.

V is TRBV5-1 and J is TRBJ1-1; a possible D gene is TRBD1 (5 bases). CDR1 and CDR2 from the germline V gene are SGHRS and YFSETQ. The CDR3 consists of 15 residues. The V and J ends lost 0 bases and 3 bases respectively, with 12 bases between them. In nucleotides, the CDR3 is TGCGCCAGCAGCTTGGATGGCAGGGCGGACACTGAAGCTTTCTTT. This translates into CASSLDGRADTEAFF.

This chain joins TRBV5-6 and TRBJ2-7; 12 bases are shared with TRBD1. The germline V gene encodes CDR1 SGHDT and CDR2 YYEEEE. This CDR3 contains 16 residues. Unmatched junction bases numbered 11, after V lost 4 bases and J lost 6 bases. CDR3 DNA sequence: TGTGCCAGCAGCCCCTCGGGGACAGGGGGCTTGAGCGAGCAGTACGTC. It encodes CASSPSGTGGLSEQYV.

V gene TRBV9 combines with J gene TRBJ1-3; D unclear. Germline loops: CDR1 SGDLS, CDR2 YYNGEE. The CDR3 has 15 amino acids. V lost 4 bases and J 3 bases, leaving 14 bases between the germline ends. The CDR3 DNA sequence: TGTGCCAGCAGCCCCCTAGGTGGGATTGGAAACACCATATATTTT. Its protein product is CASSPLGGIGNTIYF.

To note about this clone: At one end, the junction sequence differs from germline, possibly due to a read error. CDR3 nucleotide sequence: TGTGCAAGTATGGCTCTCGGATCCAAAAACATTCAGTACTTC. Residues: CASMALGSKNIQYF. The V gene is TRBV19, the J gene TRBJ2-4; no clear D gene. Germline loops: CDR1 LNHDA, CDR2 SQIVND (reference sequence). There are 14 residues in the CDR3.

This clone was seen only once. This sequence joins TRBV28 and TRBJ1-2; weak D call: TRBD1 (6 bases). Per germline, CDR1 MDHEN and CDR2 SYDVKM. The germline V and J ends were trimmed by 4 bases and 6 bases, with 12 bases remaining between them. The CDR3 runs to 13 residues. CDR3 region: CASSSQQGHGYTF. CDR3 nucleotides: TGTGCCAGCAGTTCTCAACAGGGTCATGGCTACACCTTC.

This sequence joins TRBV5-1 and TRBJ2-7; 11 positions match TRBD2. The J segment lost 6 bases and the V segment lost 1 base, leaving 12 bases of the junction unmatched. The CDR3 is 17 amino acids. The V gene's germline CDR1 is SGHRS and CDR2 YFSETQ. CDR3: CASSLIVPGLAVVEQYF. The CDR3 bases are TGCGCCAGCAGCTTGATTGTGCCGGGACTAGCGGTGGTCGAGCAGTACTTC. The entire variable domain, with the rest obtained from reference TRBV5-1 and TRBJ2-7, is as follows: KAGVTQTPRYLIKTRGQQVTLSCSPISGHRSVSWYQQTPGQGLQFLFEYFSETQRNKGNFPGRFSGRQFSNSRSEMNVSTLELGDSALYLCASSLIVPGLAVVEQYFGPGTRLTVT.

The chain combines TRBV7-8 with TRBJ2-2; tentatively, D is TRBD1 (6 bases). V was clipped by 5 bases and J by 5 bases, with 18 bases between them. This CDR3 is 16 amino acids long. Germline CDR1 reads SGHVS; CDR2 reads FQNEAQ. The CDR3 loop reads CASSATGSRVTGELFF. CDR3 nucleotide sequence: TGTGCCAGCAGCGCAACAGGGTCTAGGGTTACCGGGGAGCTGTTTTTT.

This chain links TRBV5-6 with TRBJ2-2, with unresolved D. The ends were cut back, 1 base at V and 0 bases at J, with 13 bases in the middle. Germline assignment: CDR1 SGHDT and CDR2 YYEEEE. The CDR3 spans 17 residues. The CDR3 coding sequence is TGTGCCAGCAGCTTGAATTTCCCCATTACGAACACCGGGGAGCTGTTTTTT. Its translation: CASSLNFPITNTGELFF. Full variable domain (missing parts from reference TRBV5-6 and TRBJ2-2): DAGVTQSPTHLIKTRGQQVTLRCSPKSGHDTVSWYQQALGQGPQFIFQYYEEEERQRGNFPDRFSGHQFPNYSSELNVNALLLGDSALYLCASSLNFPITNTGELFFGEGSRLTVL.

The count of this clone is one. This rearrangement joins TRBV14 to TRBJ2-2; D remains ambiguous. The germline V gene has CDR1 SGHDN and CDR2 FVKESK. CDR3 length: 12 residues. Trimming left V 9 bases short and J 7 bases short, with 12 bases between. CDR3 sequence reads: CASRGLFGELFF. The CDR3 bases are TGTGCCAGTAGAGGTCTGTTCGGGGAGCTGTTTTTT.

The V call is TRBV2, the J call TRBJ1-5; 8 bases align to TRBD1. Germline V lookup: CDR1 SNHLY, CDR2 FYNNEI. This CDR3 comprises 14 residues. V shed 3 bases and J 6 bases; nucleotides not matched to a gene: 4. As DNA, the CDR3 is TGTGCCAGCAGTGATACAGGGGGACGTCAGCCCCAGCATTTT. It is translated as CASSDTGGRQPQHF. The variable domain in full, completed from reference TRBV2 and TRBJ1-5, reads EPEVTQTPSHQVTQMGQEVILRCVPISNHLYFYWYRQILGQKVEFLVSFYNNEISEKSEIFDDQFSVERPDGSNFTLKIRSTKLEDSAMYFCASSDTGGRQPQHFGDGTRLSIL.

The rearrangement uses TRBV2 and TRBJ1-2; D not resolved. The CDR3 runs to 14 residues. Trimming shortened V by 3 bases and J by 0 bases, and 8 bases separated the two germline ends. CDR1 is SNHLY, CDR2 FYNNEI, per germline. CDR3 protein: CASSDSLANYGYTF. In nucleotides, the CDR3 is TGTGCCAGCAGTGATTCCCTAGCTAACTATGGCTACACCTTC.

V usage is TRBV9 and J usage is TRBJ2-5; maybe TRBD2 (6 bases). The CDR3 has 14 residues. V was pared by 0 bases and J by 2 bases, with 8 bases between. Germline loops: CDR1 SGDLS, CDR2 YYNGEE. The CDR3 region is CASSVGRGQETQYF. The DNA for the CDR3 is TGTGCCAGCAGCGTAGGTCGGGGGCAAGAGACCCAGTACTTC.

The rearrangement joins TRBV23-1 to TRBJ1-4; tentative D call: TRBD1 (6 bases). TRBV23-1 is noted as an ORF with a role that remains uncertain. With 6 bases removed from V and 5 bases from J, the gap between germline ends came to 28 bases. The CDR3 has 19 residues. The CDR3 region has the DNA TGCGCCAGCAGCGTCAACAGGGAAAAAGGGGGTGCGGGCAATGAAAAACTGTTTTTT. Its translation is CASSVNREKGGAGNEKLFF.

This chain joins TRBV23-1 and TRBJ1-2; possible D gene TRBD1, 5 bases. TRBV23-1 is an open reading frame, and its role is uncertain. The CDR3 has 14 residues. The V end was cut by 2 bases, the J end by 4 bases, with 11 bases between. CDR3 in DNA: TGCGCCAGCAGTCAACCGGGACGGGTCTATGGCTACACCTTC. Protein sequence: CASSQPGRVYGYTF.

The genes are TRBV4-3 and TRBJ2-5; D possibly corresponds to TRBD2 (6 bases). The CDR3 is 13 amino acids. Germline assignment: CDR1 LGHNA and CDR2 YSLEER. V was shortened by 1 base and J by 5 bases, with 8 bases between the two germline ends. CDR3 residues: CASSQGGRETQYF. In DNA form, the CDR3 reads TGCGCCAGCAGCCAAGGAGGGAGGGAGACCCAGTACTTC.

As regards this clone: The germline gene is not matched at one end of the junction; a read error may be the cause. The rearrangement links TRBV15 to TRBJ1-2; D is undetermined. Germline lookup yields CDR1 LNHNV and CDR2 YYDKDF (reference sequence). The CDR3 length is 12 residues. The CDR3 region has the DNA TGTGCCACCAGCAGAGATCGCAACAGACTTGCCTTC. Residues: CATSRDRNRLAF.

J is TRBJ2-4 and V is TRBV7-2; D remains ambiguous. Trimming cost V 5 bases and J 9 bases, with 14 bases left between them. This CDR3 has 13 amino acids. Germline lookup yields CDR1 SGHTA and CDR2 FQGNSA. The CDR3 bases are TGTGCCAGCAGCCTAAAGACAAGCCCCATTCAGTACTTC. Translation: CASSLKTSPIQYF.

This chain links TRBV5-1 with TRBJ1-1; D is ambiguous. The CDR3 extends over 14 amino acids. The germline V gene has CDR1 SGHRS and CDR2 YFSETQ. The V end was cut by 1 base, the J end by 0 bases, with 7 bases between. This chain's CDR3 is CASSLLGVNTEAFF. CDR3 in DNA: TGCGCCAGCAGCTTGTTAGGTGTGAACACTGAAGCTTTCTTT.

As regards this clone: Additional DNA sequences in this sample encode the identical CDR3. V and J are TRBV5-6 and TRBJ2-2; D not resolved. This CDR3 has 13 residues. V lost 0 bases and J 6 bases, leaving 6 bases between the germline ends. Germline V gene lookup returns CDR1 SGHDT and CDR2 YYEEEE. This CDR3 is CASSLAGPGELFF. Here the CDR3 DNA reads TGTGCCAGCAGCTTGGCCGGGCCCGGGGAGCTGTTTTTT.

The chain is built from TRBV5-6 and TRBJ1-1, with D perhaps matching TRBD1 (5 bases). CDR1 and CDR2 (germline): SGHDT, YYEEEE. The CDR3 contains 15 residues. The V gene lost 6 bases and the J gene lost 3 bases, with 18 bases spanning the gap. The CDR3 spells CASTRAPGRDTEAFF. CDR3 nucleotides: TGTGCCAGCACCAGGGCCCCTGGACGCGACACTGAAGCTTTCTTT.

The J gene is TRBJ2-2, the V gene TRBV28; TRBD2 might be the D (7 bases). V gave up 7 bases and J gave up 6 bases, with 24 bases separating them. Germline loops: CDR1 MDHEN, CDR2 SYDVKM. The CDR3 is 17 residues long. CDR3 nucleotide sequence: TGTGCCAGCACCAAAATTATCGGGGGCGGGGGATCCGGGGAGCTGTTTTTT. The encoded protein is CASTKIIGGGGSGELFF.

This chain links TRBV5-4 with TRBJ2-5; D not resolved. The CDR3 is 14 amino acids. Per germline, CDR1 SGHNT and CDR2 YYREEE (reference sequence). V shed 4 bases and J shed 1 base, with 11 bases lying between them. This CDR3 reads CASSGSSTQETQYF. The CDR3, as DNA: TGTGCCAGCAGCGGGTCTAGTACCCAAGAGACCCAGTACTTC.

The gene calls are TRBV4-3 and TRBJ2-1; 8 bases agree with TRBD2. The CDR3 is made up of 15 amino acids. The junction had 3 bases not matched to a gene; V was cut back by 0 bases and J by 5 bases. Germline V CDR1 and CDR2: LGHNA, YSLEER. CDR3 region: CASSQEGTRDNEQFF. The CDR3 DNA is TGCGCCAGCAGCCAAGAAGGGACTAGGGACAATGAGCAGTTCTTC.